This passage covers 27 T cell receptor beta chains from one sample sequenced in a study of cytomegalovirus exposure and HLA in healthy donors. PCR involved 60 Vbeta and 13 Jbeta primers. Data came from immunoSEQ multiplex PCR; TCRdb stores just in-frame clones and leaves some out. The table lists about 130,000 clones, around 70% of them singletons, with around 2.9% in the top ten. Sequencing was done on a sample of PBMCs. The receptor set was obtained from a man aged 30 to 39 in good health and CMV-seronegative.

V gene TRBV6-5 combines with J gene TRBJ1-2, with 7 bases identical to TRBD1. The CDR3 covers 14 residues. Per germline, CDR1 MNHEY and CDR2 SVGAGI. V lost 4 bases and J lost 2; bases outside the gene matches: 4. The chain's CDR3 is CASSSEQGNYGYTF. CDR3 in DNA: TGTGCCAGCAGTTCCGAACAGGGGAACTATGGCTACACCTTC.

This clone has more than one count but fewer than ten. This chain links TRBV4-3 with TRBJ2-1, with a tentative D call TRBD1 (5 bases). The CDR3 covers 16 residues. Germline V gene sequence: CDR1 LGHNA, CDR2 YSLEER. V was cut by 2 bases and J by 10 bases, with 21 bases left in between. The CDR3 region has the DNA TGCGCCAGCAGCCAATTCCCCGGGCAACACCCAGGGGAGCAGTTCTTC. It encodes CASSQFPGQHPGEQFF.

The J gene is TRBJ2-1, the V gene TRBV29-1, with D possibly being TRBD1 (6 bases). CDR1 is SQVTM and CDR2 is ANQGSEA in the germline V gene. Trimming stripped 0 bases from V and 5 bases from J, with 14 bases between. This CDR3 is 15 amino acids long. The CDR3 DNA sequence: TGCAGCGTTGAAGATCCGAAAGGACAGAACAATGAGCAGTTCTTC. Protein product: CSVEDPKGQNNEQFF.

This sequence joins TRBV6-6 and TRBJ2-2; 8 nucleotides match TRBD2. The ends lost 2 bases at V and 6 bases at J; junction bases unmatched: 8. This CDR3 is 16 amino acids long. Germline values: CDR1 MNHNY, CDR2 SVGAGI (reference sequence). CDR3 residues: CASSYGTSPGAGELFF. In DNA form, the CDR3 reads TGTGCCAGCAGTTACGGGACTAGTCCAGGTGCCGGGGAGCTGTTTTTT.

Only a few counts were recorded for this clone. The chain has TRBV27 and TRBJ2-3, with a possible D match to TRBD2 (6 bases). Deletions cut 3 bases from V and 4 bases from J, with 8 bases between. Germline V CDR1 and CDR2: MNHEY, SMNVEV (reference sequence). CDR3 size: 13 residues. DNA for the CDR3: TGTGCCAGCAGTTTTGGGGGGTCAGATACGCAGTATTTT. This codes for CASSFGGSDTQYF.

V is TRBV10-2 and J is TRBJ2-5; 12 nucleotides agree with TRBD2. V lost 3 bases, J lost 5 bases, and 4 bases stayed unmatched. This CDR3 has 15 amino acids. Germline CDR1 reads WSHSY; CDR2 reads SAAADI. For the CDR3, the DNA is TGCGCCAGCAGTGATCTAGCGGGGGGGCCGGAGACCCAGTACTTC. Its translation is CASSDLAGGPETQYF.

The chain is built from TRBV4-3 and TRBJ2-2; 12 bases match TRBD2. The CDR3 has 16 residues. The V segment lost 2 bases and the J segment 4 bases; nucleotides outside the gene matches: 2. Per the germline V gene, CDR1 is LGHNA and CDR2 is YSLEER. DNA for the CDR3: TGCGCCAGCAGCCAACTACTAGCGGGAGGCACCGGGGAGCTGTTTTTT. It encodes CASSQLLAGGTGELFF.

The chain joins TRBV28 to TRBJ2-2, with TRBD2 matching 8 bases. The ends lost 7 bases at V and 5 bases at J; junction bases unmatched: 6. There are 14 residues in the CDR3. Per the germline V gene, CDR1 is MDHEN and CDR2 is SYDVKM. CDR3 nucleotide sequence: TGTGCCAGCACTCTAGCGGGTTTGACCGGGGAGCTGTTTTTT. Its translation is CASTLAGLTGELFF. The whole variable domain, filled in from reference TRBV28 and TRBJ2-2, reads DVKVTQSSRYLVKRTGEKVFLECVQDMDHENMFWYRQDPGLGLRLIYFSYDVKMKEKGDIPEGYSVSREKKERFSLILESASTNQTSMYLCASTLAGLTGELFFGEGSRLTVL.

Concerning this clone: No conserved phenylalanine or tryptophan ends this CDR3, so it is likely a read error. The limits of the CDR3 on the DNA are not certain, so only TCRdb's listed CDR3 is given. The CDR3 sequence is CATDPTWAEVVG. The chain is built from TRBV4-2 and TRBJ2-7; TRBD2 reflects the table's D call only, with no check against the DNA. Germline-derived CDR1 and CDR2 are LGHNA and YNFKEQ. The CDR3 adds up to 12 amino acids, both ends counted.

The gene calls are TRBV6-1 and TRBJ1-2, with D hard to call. The CDR3 has 14 residues. Germline V gives CDR1 MNHNS, CDR2 SASEGT. V lost 3 bases and J lost 7, with 15 bases in between. CDR3 nucleotides: TGTGCCAGCAGTGAGGCGGCAGTGCTGTTTGGCTACACCTTC. Its protein product is CASSEAAVLFGYTF.

This clone was counted only a few times. CDR3: CATSSGLSGASGEQYF. The CDR3 nucleotides read TGTGCCACCAGCAGCGGTCTGAGCGGGGCCAGCGGCGAGCAGTACTTC. The chain recombines TRBV15 with TRBJ2-7; TRBD2 matches 7 bases. V was pared by 3 bases and J by 6 bases, with 14 bases of the junction left unmatched. The length of the CDR3 is 16 residues. Germline V gene data show CDR1 as LNHNV and CDR2 as YYDKDF (reference sequence).

The chain joins TRBV13 to TRBJ2-5, with 11 bases fitting TRBD2. Germline loops: CDR1 PRHDT, CDR2 FYEKMQ (reference sequence). The CDR3 has 14 amino acids. V gave up 5 bases and J gave up 5 bases; unmatched junction bases: 4. CDR3 sequence reads: CASSIAGGQETQYF. CDR3 coding DNA: TGTGCCAGCAGCATAGCGGGGGGGCAGGAGACCCAGTACTTC.

The chain joins TRBV29-1 to TRBJ2-3, with TRBD1 identical over 7 bases. The V segment lost 5 bases and the J segment 2 bases; nucleotides outside the gene matches: 1. Germline assignment: CDR1 SQVTM and CDR2 ANQGSEA. This CDR3 is 12 amino acids long. The CDR3 reads CSVKGATDTQYF. CDR3 DNA: TGCAGCGTTAAGGGGGCCACAGATACGCAGTATTTT.

This chain links TRBV9 with TRBJ2-3; 10 bases are a match to TRBD2. J gave up 1 base and V 3 bases, and 5 bases lay outside the gene matches. The CDR3 extends over 16 amino acids. Germline values: CDR1 SGDLS, CDR2 YYNGEE. CDR3 sequence (DNA): TGTGCCAGCAGCGGGCTAGCGGGAGCTCGCACAGATACGCAGTATTTT. Translated: CASSGLAGARTDTQYF.

Only one count was recorded for this clone. The V and J genes are TRBV6-1 and TRBJ2-5; 12 nucleotides line up with TRBD2. Germline trimming cut 10 bases from V and 4 bases from J; bases unmatched to any gene: 7. The CDR3 runs to 14 residues. Per germline, CDR1 MNHNS and CDR2 SASEGT. DNA for the CDR3: TGTGCCACCAAAAAGGGACTAGCGGGAGAGACCCAGTACTTC. It is translated as CATKKGLAGETQYF.

The chain is built from TRBV5-5 and TRBJ2-5; TRBD2 might be the D (6 bases). Germline lookup yields CDR1 SGHKS and CDR2 YYEKEE (reference sequence). The V gene lost 1 base and the J gene lost 7 bases, with 17 bases spanning the gap. The CDR3 extends over 15 amino acids. The CDR3 sequence: CASSLLVSGTPTQYF. The CDR3 nucleotides are TGTGCCAGCAGCTTGTTAGTCTCAGGGACTCCGACCCAGTACTTC.

The V call is TRBV18, the J call TRBJ2-7; tentatively, D is TRBD1 (5 bases). V shed 5 bases and J shed 3 bases, with 8 bases lying between them. The CDR3 runs 12 residues. Germline CDR1 reads KGHSH; CDR2 reads LQKENI. The CDR3 DNA reads as TGTGCCAGCTCAGACGACAGCTACGAGCAGTACTTC. Residues: CASSDDSYEQYF.

The rearrangement uses TRBV23-1 and TRBJ2-5, with 8 bases aligning to TRBD1. TRBV23-1 is known as an ORF, though its function is uncertain. Trimming at V came to 1 base and at J to 1 base, leaving 8 bases not matched to a gene. The CDR3 is 17 residues long. CDR3 in DNA: TGCGCCAGCAGTCAATTCCGGGACAGGTGGCCCCAAGAGACCCAGTACTTC. This encodes CASSQFRDRWPQETQYF.

The J gene is TRBJ1-1, the V gene TRBV18; no firm D call. V lost 3 bases and J 5 bases, leaving 16 bases between the germline ends. The CDR3 spans 15 residues. Germline CDR1 reads KGHSH; CDR2 reads LQKENI. CDR3 sequence: CASSPGEPVWTEAFF. The CDR3 coding sequence is TGTGCCAGCTCACCCGGGGAACCGGTTTGGACTGAAGCTTTCTTT.

This clone showed up just a few times. The chain uses TRBV6-5 and TRBJ2-3, with D possibly being TRBD2 (6 bases). The germline V gene has CDR1 MNHEY and CDR2 SVGAGI. There are 11 residues in the CDR3. Trimming took 4 bases from V and 9 from J, leaving 8 bases between them. The CDR3 reads CASSLGRTQYF. In nucleotides, the CDR3 is TGTGCCAGCAGTTTGGGGAGGACGCAGTATTTT.

CDR3 bases: TGTGCCAGCAGTTTATCCCCTAGCGGGGGGTCCGGGGAGCTGTTTTTT. Translated, it gives CASSLSPSGGSGELFF. The rearrangement links TRBV28 to TRBJ2-2, with TRBD2 matching over 11 bases. The CDR3 covers 16 residues. V lost 1 base and J lost 6; bases outside the gene matches: 4. From germline, CDR1 is MDHEN and CDR2 SYDVKM.

The chain carries TRBV27 and TRBJ1-2, with TRBD1 matching over 7 bases. Trimming took 6 bases from V and 7 from J; bases not matched to a gene: 2. Germline loops: CDR1 MNHEY, CDR2 SMNVEV (reference sequence). The CDR3 loop spans 11 amino acids. The CDR3, as DNA: TGTGCCAGCAGCACAGGGGCTGGCTACACCTTC. It yields the protein CASSTGAGYTF.

This clone was observed a single time. This chain connects TRBV10-2 to TRBJ2-1; the match to TRBD1 covers 12 bases. CDR1 WSHSY and CDR2 SAAADI come from the germline V gene. The V gene end was trimmed by 8 bases and the J gene end by 6 bases; junction bases not matched to a gene: 11. The CDR3 has 16 residues. The CDR3 DNA reads TGCGCCAGCTCCGGGACAGGGGGCGGACAATTCAATGAGCAGTTCTTC. As protein: CASSGTGGGQFNEQFF.

V is TRBV9 and J is TRBJ2-1; 8 bases align to TRBD1. This CDR3 has 19 amino acids. Trimming removed 3 bases from V and 0 bases from J; junction bases left unmatched: 14. Germline CDR1 is SGDLS and CDR2 is YYNGEE. CDR3 residues: CASSAGQAPILSSYNEQFF. In DNA form, the CDR3 reads TGTGCCAGCAGCGCGGGACAGGCGCCAATTTTGAGCTCCTACAATGAGCAGTTCTTC. Looking up the rest from reference TRBV9 and TRBJ2-1 gives the full variable domain: DSGVTQTPKHLITATGQRVTLRCSPRSGDLSVYWYQQSLDQGLQFLIQYYNGEERAKGNILERFSAQQFPDLHSELNLSSLELGDSALYFCASSAGQAPILSSYNEQFFGPGTRLTVL.

The J gene is TRBJ2-3, the V gene TRBV7-2, with 10 positions matching TRBD2. Germline V gene data show CDR1 as SGHTA and CDR2 as FQGNSA. CDR3 size: 17 residues. The V segment lost 0 bases and the J segment 2 bases; nucleotides outside the gene matches: 5. CDR3 region: CASSLALAGGPTDTQYF. The CDR3 coding sequence is TGTGCCAGCAGCTTAGCGTTAGCGGGGGGACCCACAGATACGCAGTATTTT. Together with reference TRBV7-2 and TRBJ2-3, the CDR3 gives the full variable domain: GAGVSQSPSNKVTEKGKDVELRCDPISGHTALYWYRQSLGQGLEFLIYFQGNSAPDKSGLPSDRFSAERTGGSVSTLTIQRTQQEDSAVYLCASSLALAGGPTDTQYFGPGTRLTVL.

The chain recombines TRBV10-3 with TRBJ1-1; 9 bases match TRBD1. This CDR3 is 13 amino acids long. V lost 6 bases and J lost 10; bases outside the gene matches: 9. Germline CDR1 reads ENHRY; CDR2 reads SYGVKD. In nucleotides, the CDR3 is TGTGCCATCAGGGAAACCACAGGGGGCTCAGCTTTCTTT. Amino acids: CAIRETTGGSAFF.

This rearrangement joins TRBV19 to TRBJ2-3, with TRBD2 matching 12 bases. Trimming at V came to 5 bases and at J to 2 bases, leaving 5 bases not matched to a gene. This CDR3 is built from 16 residues. Germline V CDR1 and CDR2: LNHDA, SQIVND (reference sequence). The CDR3 reads CASSQLAGGITDTQYF. The DNA of the CDR3 is TGTGCCAGTAGTCAACTAGCGGGAGGTATCACAGATACGCAGTATTTT.